This TCR beta chain derives from a study of technical replicates of blood from a few donors. Method: immunoSEQ multiplex PCR; TCRdb's copy keeps in-frame clones and lacks some. The table records more than 45,000 clones, 91% of them present only once. Germline loops: CDR1 SQVTM, CDR2 ANQGSEA. Unmatched junction bases numbered 6, after V lost 5 bases and J lost 2 bases. The CDR3 spans 14 residues. This sequence originates from a human donor in good health. Some clones in this sample may be carry-over from other donors' samples. What was sequenced was PBMCs. The chain joins TRBV29-1 to TRBJ1-5; 7 bases fit TRBD1. CDR3: CSVQTGPGNQPQHF. The CDR3 coding sequence is TGCAGCGTTCAGACAGGGCCCGGCAATCAGCCCCAGCATTTT. Filled out from reference TRBV29-1 and TRBJ1-5, the complete variable domain reads SAVISQKPSRDICQRGTSLTIQCQVDSQVTMMFWYRQQPGQSLTLIATANQGSEATYESGFVIDKFPISRPNLTFSTLTVSNMSPEDSSIYLCSVQTGPGNQPQHFGDGTRLSIL.